The present T cell receptor beta chain was sequenced within a study of early T cells in non-severe SARS-CoV-2 infection (dated by TCRdb to the early 2020s). Some background on the complete study: TCR sequencing used bulk RNA from unsorted whole blood, so alpha and beta chains could not be paired.

What the research found in general, with its limitations: VDJdb matching was skewed toward anti-spike CD8 responses and likely underestimated virus-specific expansions by missing private and CD4 specificities.

The CDR3 goes from the cysteine to the phenylalanine over 14 residues. Only the CDR3 DNA stays, 42 bases, in frame from base 1. The germline V gene gives CDR1 as SNHLY and CDR2 as FYNNEI. Library preparation employed 5' RACE. Sequenced on a NextSeq 500. In the TCR library protocol, unique molecular identifiers were attached to individual cDNA molecules to correct for PCR bias and sequencing error. TCR alpha and beta chains were both sequenced, and the abundances of alpha and beta sequences in each sample were closely correlated with each other. The paper's data handling went like this. Decombinator V4 was used to perform V gene, J gene and CDR3 annotation of TCR sequences. Expanded TCRs were defined as changing significantly between any two time points under a Poisson model with p below 0.0001. TCR abundances were normalised to the total number of TCRs sequenced per sample and expressed as counts per million. MAIT TCRs were defined by TRAV1-2 paired with TRAJ12, TRAJ20 or TRAJ33, and iNKT TCRs by TRAV10 paired with TRAJ18. VDJdb, accessed 1 November 2021, was searched for CMV, EBV and SARS-CoV-2 annotated TCRs, with TCRs annotated for multiple antigens excluded. Clones were called with MiXCR by TCRdb after fastp trimmed the public reads at Q25, and only in-frame beta chains were retained. Under each unique CDR3 protein, matching rows form one entry showing the most common genes and DNA. It is TCRdb's table, rather than the study itself, that gives the V and J calls and clone size. The sample has approximately 26,000 distinct CDR3 sequences on record, about 4% of them singletons. 4% to 4.5% of the sample rests with the top ten.

A case-control design nested within a healthcare worker cohort in London, UK, was used, with weekly nasopharyngeal swab PCR tests and blood sampling performed. Healthcare workers were enrolled in the week of the UK lockdown, from 23 to 31 March 2020, and were followed every week for up to roughly 16 weeks. Comment on this clonotype: The specificity of this receptor is unknown. An end of the junction differs from the germline gene, which may be a read error.

Sequenced: whole blood. This clonotype was obtained from an adult who was a healthcare worker with PCR-confirmed SARS-CoV-2 infection or an uninfected control (not recorded which). The chain is encoded by TRBV2 joined to TRBJ2-5; 10 central bases correspond to TRBD2. CDR3 loop: CASSSLAGVDGWNF. The sequence in DNA is TGTGCCAGCAGTTCTCTAGCGGGAGTGGACGGTTGGAACTTC.